Shown below are 20 T cell receptor beta chains from a single sample sequenced in a study of graft-versus-host responses after intestinal transplantation. Measured with immunoSEQ multiplex PCR; TCRdb has only the in-frame clones, and not every one. The data show about 10,000 clones, under 95% seen once. The material sequenced was PBMCs, taken just over 42 days after intestinal transplant. These receptors were obtained from a human patient who received an intestinal transplant, so some T cells may come from the graft donor.

The V call is TRBV27, the J call TRBJ2-3, with no clear D. The CDR3 runs 12 residues. Deletions cut 4 bases from V and 2 bases from J, with 4 bases between. Germline loops: CDR1 MNHEY, CDR2 SMNVEV (reference sequence). CDR3 nucleotides: TGTGCCAGCAGTTCTTTCACAGATACGCAGTATTTT. Its translation is CASSSFTDTQYF.

The chain has TRBV29-1 and TRBJ2-7; 8 nucleotides align to TRBD2. Per the germline V gene, CDR1 is SQVTM and CDR2 is ANQGSEA. This CDR3 has 13 residues. The V segment lost 6 bases and the J segment 4 bases; nucleotides outside the gene matches: 8. This chain's CDR3 is CSVLGGAMYEQYF. CDR3 nucleotides: TGCAGCGTCCTCGGGGGGGCCATGTACGAGCAGTACTTC.

This rearrangement joins TRBV9 to TRBJ2-2; no definite D call. The CDR3 has 15 amino acids. The V and J ends lost 4 bases and 4 bases respectively, with 14 bases between them. The germline gives CDR1 SGDLS, CDR2 YYNGEE. As DNA, the CDR3 is TGTGCCAGCAGCCCCGCCCCTTCGGGCACCGGGGAGCTGTTTTTT. It specifies CASSPAPSGTGELFF.

V and J are TRBV5-1 and TRBJ1-1; D remains ambiguous. The length of the CDR3 is 12 residues. With 3 bases removed from V and 7 bases from J, the gap between germline ends came to 10 bases. Germline V gene lookup returns CDR1 SGHRS and CDR2 YFSETQ. The CDR3 protein is CASSSSGNEAFF. The CDR3 DNA sequence: TGCGCCAGCAGCTCCTCCGGGAATGAAGCTTTCTTT.

The rearrangement uses TRBV5-4 and TRBJ2-7; no clear D gene. This CDR3 is built from 13 residues. Germline CDR1 is SGHNT and CDR2 is YYREEE (reference sequence). The V end was cut by 0 bases, the J end by 4 bases, with 8 bases between. The CDR3 bases are TGTGCCAGCAGCTTGGTGGGATCGTACGAGCAGTACTTC. Translated, it gives CASSLVGSYEQYF. Complete variable domain (other parts from reference TRBV5-4 and TRBJ2-7): ETGVTQSPTHLIKTRGQQVTLRCSSQSGHNTVSWYQQALGQGPQFIFQYYREEENGRGNFPPRFSGLQFPNYSSELNVNALELDDSALYLCASSLVGSYEQYFGPGTRLTVT.

CDR3 bases: TGTGCCAGCAGCCTCACGCCCGGAAACTTCTACGAGCAGTACTTC. This translates into CASSLTPGNFYEQYF. This chain links TRBV6-5 with TRBJ2-7; no clear D. The V and J ends lost 6 bases and 3 bases respectively, with 18 bases between them. The CDR3 is made up of 15 amino acids. Germline V gene sequence: CDR1 MNHEY, CDR2 SVGAGI.

The chain is built from TRBV4-2 and TRBJ2-3, with TRBD2 as a possible D gene (6 bases). CDR3 length equals 17 residues. V dropped 2 bases and J dropped 4 bases, with 19 bases sitting between them. From germline, CDR1 is LGHNA and CDR2 YNFKEQ. CDR3 residues: CASSQKRASGQADTQYF. The CDR3 DNA follows: TGTGCCAGCAGCCAAAAGAGGGCCAGCGGGCAGGCAGATACGCAGTATTTT.

The rearrangement links TRBV6-6 to TRBJ2-1; 9 positions match TRBD2. V was clipped by 0 bases and J by 8 bases; unmatched bases: 8. CDR1 is MNHNY and CDR2 is SVGAGI in the germline V gene (reference sequence). This CDR3 contains 16 residues. The DNA of the CDR3 is TGTGCCAGCAGTTACTCTCCGCGGGAGGGGTTCGATGAGCAGTTCTTC. Residues: CASSYSPREGFDEQFF.

The chain couples TRBV28 to TRBJ1-1, with TRBD1 matching 7 bases. In germline, CDR1 is MDHEN, CDR2 SYDVKM. V lost 7 bases, J lost 4 bases, and 9 bases stayed unmatched. CDR3 size: 14 residues. DNA for the CDR3: TGTGCCAGCACCTTGACAGGGATTTCCACTGAAGCTTTCTTT. It specifies CASTLTGISTEAFF.

V and J are TRBV19 and TRBJ1-2; no reliable D call. The CDR3 spans 14 residues. V lost 1 base and J lost 8, with 14 bases in between. The V gene's germline CDR1 is LNHDA and CDR2 SQIVND (reference sequence). For the CDR3, the DNA is TGTGCCAGTAGTATAGGGGAGGGTAGGCGAGGCTACACCTTC. It encodes CASSIGEGRRGYTF.

V is TRBV28 and J is TRBJ2-5, with a tentative D call TRBD2 (6 bases). The CDR3 length is 14 residues. Trimming pared 5 bases from V and 0 bases from J, leaving 10 bases between. Germline V gives CDR1 MDHEN, CDR2 SYDVKM. The CDR3 region is CASSIGTYQETQYF. For the CDR3, the DNA is TGTGCCAGCAGTATCGGGACTTACCAAGAGACCCAGTACTTC.

The CDR3 protein is CASSELATNEKLFF. The CDR3 coding sequence is TGTGCCAGCAGTGAATTGGCAACTAATGAAAAACTGTTTTTT. The V call is TRBV6-1, the J call TRBJ1-4; D remains unclear. V lost 2 bases, J lost 0 bases, and 4 bases lay in between. The CDR3 sequence is 14 residues long. In germline, CDR1 is MNHNS, CDR2 SASEGT.

With respect to this clone: A read error is likely, as this CDR3 ends without the conserved phenylalanine or tryptophan. The limits of the CDR3 on the DNA are not certain, so only TCRdb's listed CDR3 is given. The V gene is TRBV28, the J gene TRBJ1-1. CDR1 is MDHEN, CDR2 SYDVKM, per germline. The CDR3 has 8 residues if both end residues are counted. CDR3 loop: CAIDRSRG.

V gene TRBV5-4 combines with J gene TRBJ2-3; TRBD1 matches at 8 bases. V lost 3 bases, J lost 4 bases, and 13 bases stayed unmatched. Germline V CDR1 and CDR2: SGHNT, YYREEE (reference sequence). CDR3 length equals 17 residues. CDR3: CASSWKPGQETADTQYF. CDR3 DNA: TGTGCCAGCAGCTGGAAGCCGGGACAGGAAACCGCAGATACGCAGTATTTT.

V gene TRBV2 combines with J gene TRBJ1-2; weak D call: TRBD1 (6 bases). This CDR3 has 13 amino acids. The V end was cut by 6 bases, the J end by 4 bases, with 12 bases between. In germline, CDR1 is SNHLY, CDR2 FYNNEI. CDR3 nucleotides: TGTGCCAGCAGCACCTTGGACAGCTATGGCTACACCTTC. The encoded protein is CASSTLDSYGYTF.

V usage is TRBV11-2 and J usage is TRBJ2-5; a possible D gene is TRBD2 (5 bases). Germline values: CDR1 SGHAT, CDR2 FQNNGV. This CDR3 is built from 14 residues. The V gene lost 5 bases and the J gene lost 4 bases, with 14 bases spanning the gap. The DNA of the CDR3 is TGTGCCAGCAGCATCCCGGGGAGCGGAGAGACCCAGTACTTC. This codes for CASSIPGSGETQYF.

Note on this clone: The same CDR3 arises from other DNA sequences in this sample as well. This chain connects TRBV2 to TRBJ2-7, with 8 bases matching TRBD2. With V trimmed by 2 bases and J by 2 bases, 5 bases remained unmatched. This CDR3 spans 15 amino acids. In germline, CDR1 is SNHLY, CDR2 FYNNEI. The CDR3 reads CASSERLAGPYEQYF. The CDR3 bases are TGTGCCAGCAGTGAACGGCTAGCGGGTCCCTACGAGCAGTACTTC.

The rearrangement uses TRBV13 and TRBJ1-1; no clear D. Between the trimmed V and J ends, which lost 1 base and 0 bases, there was a span of 6 bases. There are 14 residues in the CDR3. The germline V gene has CDR1 PRHDT and CDR2 FYEKMQ (reference sequence). The CDR3 nucleotides read TGTGCCAGCAGCTTAGTTGACGTGAACACTGAAGCTTTCTTT. Translation: CASSLVDVNTEAFF.

This CDR3 is CASSVAYLAGDSNTGELFF. The CDR3 nucleotides read TGTGCCAGCAGCGTAGCTTACCTAGCGGGGGACTCGAACACCGGGGAGCTGTTTTTT. This chain uses TRBV9 with TRBJ2-2; 10 positions match TRBD2. This CDR3 region has 19 residues. Germline trimming cut 0 bases from V and 0 bases from J; bases unmatched to any gene: 8. Germline V gene data show CDR1 as SGDLS and CDR2 as YYNGEE.

This chain joins TRBV11-2 and TRBJ1-1; no clear D gene. Between the trimmed V and J ends, which lost 1 base and 5 bases, there was a span of 17 bases. The CDR3 contains 16 residues. Germline V gene sequence: CDR1 SGHAT, CDR2 FQNNGV. The CDR3 loop reads CASSLVFYYSGTEAFF. The CDR3 DNA reads as TGTGCCAGCAGCTTAGTATTCTATTACAGTGGAACTGAAGCTTTCTTT.